The clone carrying this T cell receptor (beta chain) was detected many times. Using MiXCR, TCRdb re-called clones from the PCR reads. The sample includes tens of thousands of clones, about a tenth of them seen just once. Looked up from germline, CDR1 is MNHEY and CDR2 is SMNVEV (reference sequence). Trimming pared 9 bases from V and 0 bases from J, leaving 18 bases between. This CDR3 has 16 residues. This specimen comes from a study of metastatic and nonmetastatic thyroid tumors. Thyroid surgery was performed in patients who had received no treatment beforehand. This chain joins TRBV27 and TRBJ1-3; D may be TRBD1 (6 bases). This clonotype was obtained from a female donor with papillary thyroid cancer or a benign thyroid nodule (not recorded which). Some clones in this sample may be carry-over from other donors' samples. Sequenced: blood. CDR3 protein: CARISWGARSGNTIYF. The CDR3 bases are TGTGCCAGAATATCATGGGGGGCCCGCTCTGGAAACACCATATATTTT.